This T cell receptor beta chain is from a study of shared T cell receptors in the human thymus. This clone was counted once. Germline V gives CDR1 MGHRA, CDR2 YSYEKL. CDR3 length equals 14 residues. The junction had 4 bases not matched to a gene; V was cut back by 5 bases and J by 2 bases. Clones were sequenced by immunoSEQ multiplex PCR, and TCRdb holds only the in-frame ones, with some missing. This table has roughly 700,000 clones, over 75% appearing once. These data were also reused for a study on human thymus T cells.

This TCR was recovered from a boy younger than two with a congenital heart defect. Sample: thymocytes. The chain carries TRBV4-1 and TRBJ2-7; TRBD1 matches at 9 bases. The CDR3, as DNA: TGCGCCAGCAGCTGGACAGGGGCCCCCTACGAGCAGTACTTC. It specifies CASSWTGAPYEQYF.